The sequence of this TCR beta chain was determined in a study of cytomegalovirus exposure and HLA in healthy donors. General study results and limits: Presence/absence analyses treated sequencing depth as roughly uniform across donors.

PCR involved 60 Vbeta and 13 Jbeta primers. Clones were read by immunoSEQ multiplex PCR, and TCRdb kept only the in-frame ones, dropping some. The sample comprises over 65,000 clones, roughly 80% of which are singletons, and under 15% rests with the top ten. The CDR3 is 16 residues long. Germline CDR1 and CDR2: MNHEY and SVGAGI. Trimming removed 0 bases from V and 0 bases from J; junction bases left unmatched: 5. As concerns this clone: Antigen specificity is unknown.

Sequencing was done on a sample of PBMCs. The rearrangement links TRBV6-5 to TRBJ2-7; 7 bases are a match to TRBD1. This sequence originates from a human donor in good health. The CDR3 sequence is CASSYSVGQSSYEQYF. CDR3 sequence (DNA): TGTGCCAGCAGTTACTCGGTGGGACAGAGCTCCTACGAGCAGTACTTC.